This T cell receptor beta chain was identified during a study of beta chain features in type 1 diabetes. General observations from the study: PCR might pick shorter templates more often, in the same way for patients and controls. All four CD4+ subsets from Type 1 diabetes patients carried moderately but significantly shorter TCRB CDR3s.

Concerning this clone itself: The antigen is unknown.

All of the isolated RNA was reverse transcribed, so expressed TCRB transcripts were sequenced. The data were produced by immunoSEQ multiplex PCR, yet TCRdb's version contains in-frame clones alone and is incomplete. Of hundreds of thousands of clones detected, 10% to 15% appear once; the ten largest clones hold less than 0.025%. Cells sorted by CD45RO/CCR7/CD25/CD127/CD95/CD27 comprised CD4+ naive, central memory, regulatory and stem cell-like memory cells. The receptor was derived from a man aged 18 to 35 with type 1 diabetes. The source material was naive CD4+ T cells from blood.

The CDR3 spells CASSHRTGVGNSNQPQHF. CDR3 sequence (DNA): TGCGCCAGCAGCCATAGGACAGGGGTGGGAAATAGCAATCAGCCCCAGCATTTT. The V call is TRBV4-1, the J call TRBJ1-5; 9 bases are shared with TRBD1. The CDR3 length is 18 residues. With 3 bases clipped from V and 0 bases from J, the junction kept 9 bases outside the gene matches. Germline V lookup: CDR1 MGHRA, CDR2 YSYEKL.